The T cell receptor beta chain described here comes from a study of cytomegalovirus exposure and HLA in healthy donors. General study results and limits: A later analysis showed HLA-associated TCR beta chains outstripping equally common others in clonal expansion. One variant, a missense change in DCLRE1C, was linked in a later analysis to TCR beta V- and J-gene trimming. Roughly even sequencing depth across donors was the assumption behind the presence/absence analyses. Cytomegalovirus association was listed for about 170 TCR beta chains.

The PCR was carried out with 60 Vbeta primers and 13 Jbeta primers. Libraries were prepared by immunoSEQ multiplex PCR; TCRdb keeps only in-frame clonotypes and omits some of them. The repertoire holds 95,000 to 110,000 clones, with 76% as singletons. Germline values: CDR1 MNHEY, CDR2 SMNVEV (reference sequence). CDR3 length: 13 residues. The V end lost 1 base, the J end lost 11 bases, and 14 bases lay between the germline ends. On this clone: The antigen remains unidentified.

This clonotype was obtained from a man aged 18 to 35 in good health and CMV-seronegative. The sample taken for sequencing was PBMCs. The chain combines TRBV27 with TRBJ1-1; D is possibly TRBD1 (5 bases). CDR3 sequence (DNA): TGTGCCAGCAGTTTATTAGGGGCAGCTTCGGCTTTCTTT. Its translation: CASSLLGAASAFF.